Given below is one T cell receptor beta chain in context. The sample originates from a study of blood T cell repertoires in COVID-19. Study-wide context: PBMCs, B-cell-depleted T cells, or T cells provided the cDNA or gDNA that made up the material.

Original methodology: Amplified reference gene primers provided the basis for estimating nucleated cell counts. TCRdb keeps only in-frame clones here, not all; method: immunoSEQ multiplex PCR. Clone size and the V and J calls come from that table; the DNA yielded D and trimming. In the table there are roughly 250,000 clones, about 89% of which are singletons. CDR3 size: 17 residues. In germline, CDR1 is SGHAT, CDR2 FQDESV (reference sequence). J was trimmed by 3 bases and V by 0 bases; bases with no gene match: 7. The V call is TRBV11-1, the J call TRBJ2-7; TRBD2 matches at 11 bases. The TCR originated in a woman aged 18-35 years who had recovered from COVID-19. Input material: PBMCs or T cells enriched from blood (not recorded which). DNA of the CDR3: TGTGCCAGCAGCTTAGCCCCCATGACTAGCGGGAACTACGAGCAGTACTTC. Protein product: CASSLAPMTSGNYEQYF.